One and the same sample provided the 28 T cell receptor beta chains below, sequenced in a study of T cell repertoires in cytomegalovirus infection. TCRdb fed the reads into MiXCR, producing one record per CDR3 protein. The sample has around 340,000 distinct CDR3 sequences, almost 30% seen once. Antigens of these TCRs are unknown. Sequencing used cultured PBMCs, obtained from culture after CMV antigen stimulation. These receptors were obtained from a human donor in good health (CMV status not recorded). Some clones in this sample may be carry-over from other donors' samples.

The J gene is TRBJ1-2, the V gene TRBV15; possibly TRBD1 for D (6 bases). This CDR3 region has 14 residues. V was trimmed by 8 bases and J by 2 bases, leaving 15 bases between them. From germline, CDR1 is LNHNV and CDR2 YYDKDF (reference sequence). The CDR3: CATVSRGGNYGYTF. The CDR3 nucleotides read TGTGCCACCGTTAGTAGGGGGGGCAACTATGGCTACACCTTC.

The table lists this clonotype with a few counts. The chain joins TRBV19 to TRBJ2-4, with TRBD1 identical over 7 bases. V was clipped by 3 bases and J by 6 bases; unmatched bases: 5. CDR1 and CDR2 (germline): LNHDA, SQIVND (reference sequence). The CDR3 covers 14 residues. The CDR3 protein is CASSIDRVLNIQYF. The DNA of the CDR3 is TGTGCCAGTAGTATTGACAGGGTATTAAACATTCAGTACTTC.

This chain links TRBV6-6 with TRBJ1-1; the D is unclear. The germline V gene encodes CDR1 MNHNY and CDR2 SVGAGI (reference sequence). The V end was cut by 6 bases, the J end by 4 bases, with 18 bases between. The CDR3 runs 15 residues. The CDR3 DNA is TGTGCCAGCAGGTCGTTACTCTCGCAAGGCACTGAAGCTTTCTTT. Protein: CASRSLLSQGTEAFF.

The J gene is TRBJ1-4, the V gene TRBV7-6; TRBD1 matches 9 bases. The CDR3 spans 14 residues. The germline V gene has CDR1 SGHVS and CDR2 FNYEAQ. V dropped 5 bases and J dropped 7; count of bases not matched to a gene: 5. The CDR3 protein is CASSQTGGIEKLFF. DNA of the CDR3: TGTGCCAGCAGCCAGACAGGGGGGATTGAAAAACTGTTTTTT.

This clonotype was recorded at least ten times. Here the CDR3 DNA reads TGTGCCAGCAGCTTAGTAACCACCCCGGGGACAGGGTATAGTGTAAACTATGGCTACACCTTC. Translated, it gives CASSLVTTPGTGYSVNYGYTF. The chain uses TRBV11-2 and TRBJ1-2; 9 positions match TRBD1. The CDR3 has 21 amino acids. Trimming cost V 1 base and J 2 bases; bases outside gene matches: 20. CDR1 is SGHAT and CDR2 is FQNNGV in the germline V gene.

The CDR3 region is CASSSDGGSNEQYF. CDR3 nucleotides: TGTGCCAGCAGCTCTGATGGGGGATCCAACGAGCAGTACTTC. V and J are TRBV7-3 and TRBJ2-7; either TRBD1 or TRBD2 may supply D (5 bases each). The CDR3 runs 14 residues. CDR1 and CDR2 from the germline V gene are SGHTA and FQGTGA. The V and J ends lost 4 bases and 5 bases respectively, with 15 bases between them.

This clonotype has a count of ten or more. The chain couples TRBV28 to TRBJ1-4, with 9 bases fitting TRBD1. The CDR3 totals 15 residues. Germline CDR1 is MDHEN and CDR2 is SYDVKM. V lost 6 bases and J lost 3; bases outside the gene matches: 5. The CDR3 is CASRLQGAANEKLFF. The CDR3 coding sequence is TGTGCCAGCAGACTACAGGGGGCAGCTAATGAAAAACTGTTTTTT.

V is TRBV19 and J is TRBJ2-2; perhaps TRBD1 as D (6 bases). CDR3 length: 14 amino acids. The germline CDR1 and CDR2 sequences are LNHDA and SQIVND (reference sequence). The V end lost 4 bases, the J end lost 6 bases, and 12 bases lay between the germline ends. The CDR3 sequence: CASSTGAEAGELFF. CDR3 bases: TGTGCCAGTAGTACAGGGGCTGAGGCCGGGGAGCTGTTTTTT.

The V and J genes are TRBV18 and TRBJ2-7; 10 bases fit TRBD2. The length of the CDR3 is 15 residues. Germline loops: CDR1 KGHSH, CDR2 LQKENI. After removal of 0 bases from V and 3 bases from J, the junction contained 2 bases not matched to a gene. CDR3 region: CASSPPLAGVYEQYF. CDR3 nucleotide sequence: TGTGCCAGCTCACCACCGCTAGCGGGAGTCTACGAGCAGTACTTC.

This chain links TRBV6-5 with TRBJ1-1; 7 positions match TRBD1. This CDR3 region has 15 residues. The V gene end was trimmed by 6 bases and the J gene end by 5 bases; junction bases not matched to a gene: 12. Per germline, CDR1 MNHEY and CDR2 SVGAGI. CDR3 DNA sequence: TGTGCCAGCAGCCGACAGGGATGGGGTAATACTGAAGCTTTCTTT. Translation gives CASSRQGWGNTEAFF.

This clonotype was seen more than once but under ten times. CDR3 sequence (DNA): TGCAGTGCTAGAAATCCCCTTTCTACAGATACGCAGTATTTT. Amino acids: CSARNPLSTDTQYF. The V and J genes are TRBV20-1 and TRBJ2-3; unclear D gene. The CDR3 length is 14 residues. The germline CDR1 and CDR2 sequences are DFQATT and SNEGSKA (reference sequence). The V end lost 2 bases, the J end lost 3 bases, and 12 bases lay between the germline ends.

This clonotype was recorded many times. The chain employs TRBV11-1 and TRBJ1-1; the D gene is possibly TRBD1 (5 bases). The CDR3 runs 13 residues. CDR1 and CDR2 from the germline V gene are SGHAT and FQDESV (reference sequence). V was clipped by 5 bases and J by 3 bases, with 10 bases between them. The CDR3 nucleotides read TGTGCCAGCAGCCTATTAGGGGACACTGAAGCTTTCTTT. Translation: CASSLLGDTEAFF.

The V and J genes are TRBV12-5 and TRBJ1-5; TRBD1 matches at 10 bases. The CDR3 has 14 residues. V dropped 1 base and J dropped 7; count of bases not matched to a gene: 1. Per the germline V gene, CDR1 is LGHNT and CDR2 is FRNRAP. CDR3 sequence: CASGLGDRGQPQHF. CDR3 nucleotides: TGTGCTAGTGGTTTGGGGGACAGGGGCCAGCCCCAGCATTTT.

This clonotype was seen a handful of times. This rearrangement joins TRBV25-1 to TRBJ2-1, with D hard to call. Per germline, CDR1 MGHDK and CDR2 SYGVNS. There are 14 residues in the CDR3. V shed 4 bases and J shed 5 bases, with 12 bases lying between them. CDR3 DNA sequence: TGTGCCAGCAGTGTGGCCTCAGGCCACAATGAGCAGTTCTTC. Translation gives CASSVASGHNEQFF.

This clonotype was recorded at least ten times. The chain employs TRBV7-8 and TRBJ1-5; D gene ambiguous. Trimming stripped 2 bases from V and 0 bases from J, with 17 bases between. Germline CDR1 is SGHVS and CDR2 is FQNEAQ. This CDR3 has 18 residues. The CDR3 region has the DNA TGTGCCAGCAGCTTAATCGGAGAGGTCCGATATAGCAATCAGCCCCAGCATTTT. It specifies CASSLIGEVRYSNQPQHF. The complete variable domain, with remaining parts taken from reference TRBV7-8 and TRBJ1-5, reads GAGVSQSPRYKVAKRGQDVALRCDPISGHVSLFWYQQALGQGPEFLTYFQNEAQLDKSGLPSDRFFAERPEGSVSTLKIQRTQQEDSAVYLCASSLIGEVRYSNQPQHFGDGTRLSIL.

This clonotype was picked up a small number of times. Here the CDR3 reads CASSLEGSNTEAFF. CDR3 bases: TGTGCCAGCAGCTTAGAGGGGTCTAACACTGAAGCTTTCTTT. The chain combines TRBV7-3 with TRBJ1-1, with a weak D call TRBD1 (5 bases). With 2 bases removed from V and 2 bases from J, the gap between germline ends came to 9 bases. In germline, CDR1 is SGHTA, CDR2 FQGTGA. The length of the CDR3 is 14 residues.

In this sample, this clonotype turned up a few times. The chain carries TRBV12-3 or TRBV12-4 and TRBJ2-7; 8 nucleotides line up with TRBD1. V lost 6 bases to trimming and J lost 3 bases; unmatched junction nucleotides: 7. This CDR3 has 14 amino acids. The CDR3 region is CASSSGTGLYEQYF. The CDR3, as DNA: TGTGCCAGCAGCTCCGGGACAGGACTCTACGAGCAGTACTTC.

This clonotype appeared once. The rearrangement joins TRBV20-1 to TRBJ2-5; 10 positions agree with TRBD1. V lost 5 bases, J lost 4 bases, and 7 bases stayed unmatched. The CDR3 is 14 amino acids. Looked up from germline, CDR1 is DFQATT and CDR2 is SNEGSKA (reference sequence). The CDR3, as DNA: TGCAGTGCTCCACGCGGACAGGGGGGAGAGACCCAGTACTTC. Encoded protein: CSAPRGQGGETQYF.

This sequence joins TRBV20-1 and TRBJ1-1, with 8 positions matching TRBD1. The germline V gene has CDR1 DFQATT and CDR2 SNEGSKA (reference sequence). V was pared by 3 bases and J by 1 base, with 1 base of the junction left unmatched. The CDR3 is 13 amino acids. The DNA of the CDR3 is TGCAGTGCTAGGACAGGGGCGAACACTGAAGCTTTCTTT. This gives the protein CSARTGANTEAFF.

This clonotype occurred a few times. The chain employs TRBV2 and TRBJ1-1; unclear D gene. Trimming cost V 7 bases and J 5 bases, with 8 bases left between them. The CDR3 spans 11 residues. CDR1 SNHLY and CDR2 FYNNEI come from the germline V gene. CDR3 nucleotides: TGTGCCAGCACGGGTTTGACTGAAGCTTTCTTT. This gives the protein CASTGLTEAFF.

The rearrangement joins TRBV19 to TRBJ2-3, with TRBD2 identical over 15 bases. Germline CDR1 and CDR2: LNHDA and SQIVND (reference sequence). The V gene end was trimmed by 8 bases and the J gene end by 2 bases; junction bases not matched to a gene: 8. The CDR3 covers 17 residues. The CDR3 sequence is CASGGLAGGILTDTQYF. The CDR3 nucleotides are TGTGCCAGTGGGGGACTAGCGGGAGGAATACTCACAGATACGCAGTATTTT.

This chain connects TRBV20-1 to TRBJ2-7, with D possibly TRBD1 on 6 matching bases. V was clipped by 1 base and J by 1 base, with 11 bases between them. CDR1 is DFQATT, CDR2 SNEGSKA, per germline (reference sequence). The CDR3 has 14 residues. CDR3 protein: CSARVQGISYEQYF. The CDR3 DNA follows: TGCAGTGCTAGAGTCCAGGGGATATCCTACGAGCAGTACTTC.

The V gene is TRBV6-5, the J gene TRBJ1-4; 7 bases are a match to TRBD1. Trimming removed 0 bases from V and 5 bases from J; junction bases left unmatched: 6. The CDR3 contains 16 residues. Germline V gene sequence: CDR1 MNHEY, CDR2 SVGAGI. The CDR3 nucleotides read TGTGCCAGCAGTTACTCCGGGACAGCTGGAAATGAAAAACTGTTTTTT. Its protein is CASSYSGTAGNEKLFF.

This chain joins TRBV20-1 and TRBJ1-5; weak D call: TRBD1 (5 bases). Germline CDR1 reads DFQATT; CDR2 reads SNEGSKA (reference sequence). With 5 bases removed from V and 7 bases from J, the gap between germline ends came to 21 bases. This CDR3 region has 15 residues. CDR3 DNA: TGCAGTGCTTCTGACAGACAGCGTGGGAGGCAGCCCCAGCATTTT. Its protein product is CSASDRQRGRQPQHF.

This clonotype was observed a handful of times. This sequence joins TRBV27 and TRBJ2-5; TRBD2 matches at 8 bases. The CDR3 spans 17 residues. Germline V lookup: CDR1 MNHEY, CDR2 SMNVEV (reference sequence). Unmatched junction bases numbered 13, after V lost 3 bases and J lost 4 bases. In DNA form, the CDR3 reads TGTGCCAGCAGTTTGAGCGGGAGAGCCGGGGGGGGAGAGACCCAGTACTTC. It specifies CASSLSGRAGGGETQYF.

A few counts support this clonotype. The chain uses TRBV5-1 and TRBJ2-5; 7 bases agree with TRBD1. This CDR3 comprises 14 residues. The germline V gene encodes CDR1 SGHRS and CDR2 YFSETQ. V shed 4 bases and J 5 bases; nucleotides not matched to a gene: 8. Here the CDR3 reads CASSARQGMETQYF. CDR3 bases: TGCGCCAGCAGCGCCAGACAGGGAATGGAGACCCAGTACTTC.

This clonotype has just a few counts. The CDR3 sequence is CASGGDSYEQYF. In DNA form, the CDR3 reads TGCGCCAGCGGCGGGGACTCCTACGAGCAGTACTTC. V usage is TRBV10-2 and J usage is TRBJ2-7; the D gene is possibly TRBD2 (6 bases). V lost 8 bases to trimming and J lost 0 bases, with 8 bases between them. CDR3 length: 12 amino acids. Germline CDR1 WSHSY, CDR2 SAAADI.

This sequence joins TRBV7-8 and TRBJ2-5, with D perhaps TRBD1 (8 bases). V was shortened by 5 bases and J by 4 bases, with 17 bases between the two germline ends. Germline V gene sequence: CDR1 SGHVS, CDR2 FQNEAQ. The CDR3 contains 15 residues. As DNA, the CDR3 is TGTGCCAGCAGCACGTCGACAGGGGAGGGAGAGACCCAGTACTTC. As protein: CASSTSTGEGETQYF.